This T cell receptor beta chain was identified in a study of T-cell memory formation after mild COVID-19. CDR1 is WSHSY and CDR2 is SAAADI in the germline V gene. The CDR3 has 19 amino acids. V trimming: 4 bases; J trimming: 2 bases; junction bases outside the gene matches: 12. Comments on this clonotype: What it binds is not known.

Constant-segment primers served in 5'RACE that generated TCR alpha and TCR beta cDNA libraries bearing sample barcodes and UMIs. A single record per CDR3 protein comes from TCRdb applying MiXCR to the 5' RACE reads. Of around 200,000 distinct CDR3 sequences in the sample, roughly 20% were seen once. Study results and caveats: CD4+ contracting clones were mainly CM and EM; CD8+ ones, EMRA. Second-wave clones with a day 37 peak had unconfirmed SARS-CoV-2 specificity.

Material for sequencing was PBMCs or a T cell subset sorted from them (not recorded which). The rearrangement uses TRBV10-2 and TRBJ2-2, with 11 bases lining up with TRBD2. This sequence was found in a man between 18 and 35 years old who had mild COVID-19 (a few samples of this study predate the infection). Cell type and time point are not known. Written as DNA, the CDR3 is TGCGCCAGCAGTGGGACCGGGACTAGCGGAGAGATAAACACCGGGGAGCTGTTTTTT. It specifies CASSGTGTSGEINTGELFF.